This entry lists 8 T cell receptor beta chains sequenced from one sample in a study of breast tumors, draining lymph nodes, adjacent tissues (dated by TCRdb to the mid-2010s). Library method: multiplex PCR. This sample was sequenced with an Illumina HiSeq 2000. TCRdb handled the public reads itself, with Q25 trimming in fastp and clone calling in MiXCR, and kept productive beta chains. Entries are consolidated by CDR3 protein sequence, retaining the most common genes and DNA. Within this sample are 100,000 to 150,000 distinct CDR3 sequences, with around 22% of them counted one time only. The ten largest clones take up approximately 2.7% of the sample. The lymph node samples were taken from the axillary draining lymph nodes of breast cancer patients. Sequences were obtained from axillary lymph node tissue. Receptors originate from a female donor with breast cancer. Some clones in this sample may be carry-over from other donors' samples.

There are a few counts of this clonotype. The chain employs TRBV3-2 and TRBJ2-3. TRBV3-2 is given as a pseudogene. The CDR3 sequence is 16 residues long. CDR3: CASSQERSTSTDTQYF. CDR3 nucleotides: TGTGCCAGCAGCCAAGAACGGTCGACTAGCACAGATACGCAGTATTTT.

The CDR3 nucleotides are TGTGCCACCAGCGATCGGGGGACGGAACCTCAAGAGACCCAGTACTTC. This gives the protein CATSDRGTEPQETQYF. The V and J genes are TRBV24-1 and TRBJ2-5, with D perhaps matching TRBD2 (6 bases). This CDR3 has 16 amino acids. V lost 7 bases, J lost 2 bases, and 19 bases lay in between. Germline-derived CDR1 and CDR2 are KGHDR and SFDVKD.

This clonotype has ten or more counts. This chain joins TRBV11-2 and TRBJ2-1, with 8 bases aligning to TRBD1. The CDR3 has 15 amino acids. Germline V gene sequence: CDR1 SGHAT, CDR2 FQNNGV. J gave up 4 bases and V 4 bases, and 6 bases lay outside the gene matches. CDR3 region: CASSWGTGGYNEQFF. The DNA for the CDR3 is TGTGCCAGCAGCTGGGGGACAGGTGGGTACAATGAGCAGTTCTTC. The full variable domain, in which reference TRBV11-2 and TRBJ2-1 provide the parts outside the CDR3, is EAGVAQSPRYKIIEKRQSVAFWCNPISGHATLYWYQQILGQGPKLLIQFQNNGVVDDSQLPKDRFSAERLKGVDSTLKIQPAKLEDSAVYLCASSWGTGGYNEQFFGPGTRLTVL.

This clonotype was seen repeatedly, ten times or more. V gene TRBV5-1 combines with J gene TRBJ2-7, with D maybe TRBD1 (6 bases). The germline V gene encodes CDR1 SGHRS and CDR2 YFSETQ. V lost 2 bases and J lost 5, with 17 bases in between. This CDR3 has 15 amino acids. CDR3 sequence: CASSFEATGSNEQYF. The CDR3 DNA reads TGCGCCAGCAGCTTCGAAGCGACAGGCTCTAACGAGCAGTACTTC.

As for this clonotype: Given a much more abundant clone one base away, this may be a read error. The rearrangement joins TRBV6-4 to TRBJ2-7; weak D call: TRBD1 (6 bases). Germline CDR1 reads MRHNA; CDR2 reads SNTAGT. This CDR3 spans 16 amino acids. The CDR3 reads CASTLVPRGSSCEQYF. CDR3 in DNA: TGTGCCAGCACCCTGGTCCCCAGGGGTTCATCCTGCGAGCAGTACTTC.

This clonotype was detected many times. The chain carries TRBV19 and TRBJ2-1; perhaps TRBD2 as D (5 bases). Germline assignment: CDR1 LNHDA and CDR2 SQIVND (reference sequence). The CDR3 runs 17 residues. The V gene lost 0 bases and the J gene lost 5 bases, with 17 bases spanning the gap. CDR3 sequence (DNA): TGTGCCAGTAGTATAGATCTGGGGAGAGCTAGGGACAATGAGCAGTTCTTC. The encoded protein is CASSIDLGRARDNEQFF.

The chain employs TRBV5-1 and TRBJ2-2; a weak D match, TRBD2 (6 bases). This CDR3 is built from 14 residues. V was clipped by 4 bases and J by 1 base, with 8 bases between them. Germline CDR1 is SGHRS and CDR2 is YFSETQ. CDR3 nucleotide sequence: TGCGCCAGCAGCACTAGCCTGAACACCGGGGAGCTGTTTTTT. The encoded protein is CASSTSLNTGELFF.

This clonotype was seen only a few times. This chain uses TRBV27 with TRBJ2-1; a possible D gene is TRBD2 (5 bases). The CDR3 sequence is 14 residues long. Germline values: CDR1 MNHEY, CDR2 SMNVEV (reference sequence). The V end was cut by 8 bases, the J end by 2 bases, with 13 bases between. CDR3 in amino acids: CASSGIQPYNEQFF. The CDR3 nucleotides are TGTGCCAGCTCCGGGATCCAGCCCTACAATGAGCAGTTCTTC.